Below, 13 T cell receptor beta chains from the same sample are listed, as sequenced in a study of T-cell memory formation after mild COVID-19 (dated by TCRdb to about 2021). Libraries were prepared through 5' RACE. The sequencing machine was an Illumina NovaSeq 6000. Using fastp at Q25 and MiXCR, TCRdb reprocessed the public reads and kept productive beta chains. Identical CDR3 protein sequences are pooled into one entry, listed with their most common genes and DNA. In all, the sample holds 200,000 to 250,000 distinct CDR3 sequences, and under 30% of those were seen once. The leading ten clones occupy approximately 10% of the sample. The specimen was PBMCs or a T cell subset sorted from them (not recorded which). These receptors all come from an adult woman who had mild COVID-19 (a few samples of this study predate the infection). The sample titles of this study are shuffled in the database, so cell type and time point are left out; the donor was told from shared clones.

The chain couples TRBV12-3 or TRBV12-4 to TRBJ2-3; D possibly corresponds to TRBD1 (8 bases). Trimming cost V 6 bases and J 0 bases, with 16 bases left between them. This CDR3 has 16 residues. CDR3 DNA sequence: TGTGCCAGCAGCTTCACAGGGGGGGCTAGCACAGATACGCAGTATTTT. Translation gives CASSFTGGASTDTQYF.

This clonotype was counted a few times. V is TRBV10-3 and J is TRBJ1-2; no clear D gene. V lost 0 bases and J lost 6, with 11 bases in between. Germline values: CDR1 ENHRY, CDR2 SYGVKD. There are 14 residues in the CDR3. The CDR3 DNA reads TGTGCCATCAGTGAGTCGCCGCGGACCCATGGCTACACCTTC. It yields the protein CAISESPRTHGYTF.

The J gene is TRBJ2-7, the V gene TRBV4-1; tentative D call: TRBD2 (6 bases). With 0 bases removed from V and 2 bases from J, the gap between germline ends came to 8 bases. There are 14 residues in the CDR3. CDR1 is MGHRA and CDR2 is YSYEKL in the germline V gene. CDR3 sequence reads: CASSQEGEAYEQYF. The CDR3 DNA sequence: TGCGCCAGCAGCCAAGAGGGGGAGGCCTACGAGCAGTACTTC.

The V and J genes are TRBV19 and TRBJ2-5; possibly TRBD1 for D (6 bases). The CDR3 totals 15 residues. The germline gives CDR1 LNHDA, CDR2 SQIVND (reference sequence). V was trimmed by 5 bases and J by 1 base, leaving 14 bases between them. This CDR3 is CASSRYRGGQETQYF. CDR3 nucleotides: TGTGCCAGTAGTCGATATCGAGGGGGCCAAGAGACCCAGTACTTC.

This clonotype occurred a few times. This chain uses TRBV6-7 with TRBJ1-3; no clear D. TRBV6-7 is sorted into the ORF group, with uncertain function. This CDR3 contains 16 residues. Trimming removed 2 bases from V and 4 bases from J, with 15 bases in between. The CDR3 is CASSYSHSPRGNTIYF. Written as DNA, the CDR3 is TGTGCCAGCAGTTACAGCCATTCCCCAAGAGGAAACACCATATATTTT.

The V and J genes are TRBV7-9 and TRBJ2-7, with D perhaps TRBD2 (5 bases). The CDR3 consists of 15 residues. Deletions cut 2 bases from V and 6 bases from J, with 17 bases between. The germline CDR1 and CDR2 sequences are SEHNR and FQNEAQ (reference sequence). The CDR3 DNA is TGTGCCAGCAGCTTAACGCTCTGGGAGAGGCGCGAGCAGTACTTC. Translating it yields CASSLTLWERREQYF.

V and J are TRBV29-1 and TRBJ2-5; tentatively, D is TRBD1 (5 bases). This CDR3 comprises 13 residues. Deletions cut 4 bases from V and 1 base from J, with 10 bases between. The germline CDR1 and CDR2 sequences are SQVTM and ANQGSEA. The CDR3, as DNA: TGCAGCGTTGCAGGTGGGGCCCAAGAGACCCAGTACTTC. This codes for CSVAGGAQETQYF.

V usage is TRBV7-9 and J usage is TRBJ2-1, with 11 bases lining up with TRBD2. The length of the CDR3 is 16 residues. The V and J ends lost 1 base and 8 bases, in that order; junction bases with no gene match: 7. Germline CDR1 and CDR2: SEHNR and FQNEAQ (reference sequence). CDR3 nucleotide sequence: TGTGCCAGCAGCTTAGGACTAGCGGGAAGTAGAGATGAGCAGTTCTTC. Amino acids: CASSLGLAGSRDEQFF.

J is TRBJ2-7 and V is TRBV5-1; D remains unclear. Trimming left V 0 bases short and J 0 bases short, with 10 bases between. This CDR3 has 15 amino acids. CDR1 and CDR2 (germline): SGHRS, YFSETQ. DNA of the CDR3: TGCGCCAGCAGCTTGGGAGGTGTCAGCTCCTACGAGCAGTACTTC. Protein sequence: CASSLGGVSSYEQYF.

This clonotype showed up just a few times. The V call is TRBV7-6, the J call TRBJ2-3; D is unclear. This CDR3 has 13 residues. CDR1 and CDR2 (germline): SGHVS, FNYEAQ. The ends were cut back, 5 bases at V and 4 bases at J, with 10 bases in the middle. CDR3 residues: CASSLGVSDTQYF. The CDR3 bases are TGTGCCAGCAGCCTTGGGGTGTCAGATACGCAGTATTTT.

The chain links TRBV29-1 to TRBJ2-1; a weak D match, TRBD2 (6 bases). V was pared by 6 bases and J by 4 bases, with 19 bases between. The CDR3 is 15 amino acids. From germline, CDR1 is SQVTM and CDR2 ANQGSEA. The CDR3 DNA follows: TGCAGCGTCCCAAGTAGCGGAGCCGCTTACAATGAGCAGTTCTTC. Amino acid sequence: CSVPSSGAAYNEQFF.

CDR3 DNA sequence: TGTGCCAGCAGCTTAGATAGAGTGGCAAATCAGCCCCAGCATTTT. This encodes CASSLDRVANQPQHF. The chain couples TRBV7-2 to TRBJ1-5, with D hard to call. The CDR3 sequence is 15 residues long. The germline CDR1 and CDR2 sequences are SGHTA and FQGNSA. Trimming pared 1 base from V and 4 bases from J, leaving 11 bases between.

There are a few counts of this clonotype. V usage is TRBV24-1 and J usage is TRBJ2-7, with 8 bases matching TRBD2. The CDR3 is 14 amino acids. CDR1 KGHDR and CDR2 SFDVKD come from the germline V gene. V shed 3 bases and J 6 bases; nucleotides not matched to a gene: 6. CDR3 sequence (DNA): TGTGCCACCAGTGATACCGGGACTAGTTCCGAGCAGTACTTC. The encoded protein is CATSDTGTSSEQYF.